The 30 T cell receptor beta chains listed next were all sequenced from one sample in a study of blood T cell repertoires in COVID-19. Assay: immunoSEQ multiplex PCR; the TCRdb copy retains only in-frame clones and omits some. Of a few hundred thousand clones listed, roughly 84% are singletons. The sequenced sample consisted of peripheral blood. The receptors originated from a young woman with acute or convalescent COVID-19.

The V call is TRBV7-2, the J call TRBJ2-1; D possibly corresponds to TRBD2 (6 bases). The germline V and J ends were trimmed by 7 bases and 1 base, with 11 bases remaining between them. CDR3 length: 14 amino acids. Germline V gene lookup returns CDR1 SGHTA and CDR2 FQGNSA. CDR3 amino acids: CASNSGGSYNEQFF. DNA for the CDR3: TGTGCCAGCAACTCTGGGGGGTCCTACAATGAGCAGTTCTTC.

The CDR3 loop reads CASSDRGQGHQPQHF. CDR3 bases: TGTGCCAGCAGTGACCGGGGACAGGGACATCAGCCCCAGCATTTT. The chain joins TRBV6-1 to TRBJ1-5; 9 nucleotides match TRBD1. Germline lookup yields CDR1 MNHNS and CDR2 SASEGT. This CDR3 has 15 amino acids. The J segment lost 5 bases and the V segment lost 3 bases, leaving 5 bases of the junction unmatched.

The rearrangement joins TRBV6-5 to TRBJ1-5; maybe TRBD1 (5 bases). There are 15 residues in the CDR3. Trimming removed 7 bases at V and 2 bases at J, with 15 bases between. CDR1 MNHEY and CDR2 SVGAGI come from the germline V gene. The CDR3 bases are TGTGCCAGCACCCACGGGGGTGACGGCAATCAGCCCCAGCATTTT. Its translation is CASTHGGDGNQPQHF.

J is TRBJ1-1 and V is TRBV9; the D gene is possibly TRBD1 (6 bases). This CDR3 comprises 14 residues. From germline, CDR1 is SGDLS and CDR2 YYNGEE. V was trimmed by 4 bases and J by 1 base, leaving 11 bases between them. CDR3 bases: TGTGCCAGCAGCCCAAGACAGGCGAACACTGAAGCTTTCTTT. Its translation: CASSPRQANTEAFF.

The chain uses TRBV4-3 and TRBJ2-3; 9 bases are shared with TRBD2. The CDR3 runs 15 residues. J gave up 4 bases and V 0 bases, and 2 bases lay outside the gene matches. Germline values: CDR1 LGHNA, CDR2 YSLEER. The CDR3 protein is CASSQDTSGSDTQYF. Written as DNA, the CDR3 is TGCGCCAGCAGCCAAGATACTAGCGGGTCAGATACGCAGTATTTT.

The chain recombines TRBV11-2 with TRBJ1-6; 9 bases agree with TRBD1. Germline values: CDR1 SGHAT, CDR2 FQNNGV. J was trimmed by 9 bases and V by 5 bases; bases with no gene match: 8. The CDR3 is 15 residues long. CDR3 nucleotide sequence: TGTGCCAGCAGCCCGGGACAGGGCGTACGTTCACCCCTCCACTTT. Its translation: CASSPGQGVRSPLHF.

The chain combines TRBV5-1 with TRBJ2-5; D perhaps matches TRBD2 (6 bases). This CDR3 is built from 14 residues. V was pared by 4 bases and J by 7 bases, with 17 bases between. The germline V gene has CDR1 SGHRS and CDR2 YFSETQ. CDR3 protein: CASSPGVLSGTQYF. The DNA for the CDR3 is TGCGCCAGCAGCCCGGGGGTCCTTTCGGGGACCCAGTACTTC.

V is TRBV7-9 and J is TRBJ2-7; possibly TRBD2 for D (5 bases). V was cut by 1 base and J by 6 bases, with 10 bases left in between. Germline CDR1 and CDR2: SEHNR and FQNEAQ (reference sequence). There are 13 residues in the CDR3. CDR3 in DNA: TGTGCCAGCAGCTTAGGCAGCGGCGGCGAGCAGTACTTC. Translating gives CASSLGSGGEQYF.

The chain carries TRBV7-9 and TRBJ1-6; D may be TRBD1 (5 bases). This CDR3 is built from 15 residues. V was trimmed by 1 base and J by 7 bases, leaving 11 bases between them. The germline CDR1 and CDR2 sequences are SEHNR and FQNEAQ (reference sequence). The CDR3 protein is CASSLVMGGNSPLHF. For the CDR3, the DNA is TGTGCCAGCAGCTTAGTCATGGGGGGAAATTCACCCCTCCACTTT.

This clone came up a few times. V and J are TRBV24-1 and TRBJ2-2, with TRBD2 identical over 7 bases. The CDR3 runs 17 residues. Trimming took 4 bases from V and 4 from J; bases not matched to a gene: 11. The germline V gene has CDR1 KGHDR and CDR2 SFDVKD. Written as DNA, the CDR3 is TGTGCCACCAGTGAACCGGAGTGGGAGGGTGTCACCGGGGAGCTGTTTTTT. As protein: CATSEPEWEGVTGELFF.

The CDR3 loop reads CASSLNGYEQYF. CDR3 sequence (DNA): TGCGCCAGCAGCTTAAACGGCTACGAGCAGTACTTC. This chain uses TRBV5-1 with TRBJ2-7; no reliable D call. With 2 bases removed from V and 3 bases from J, the gap between germline ends came to 6 bases. The CDR3 covers 12 residues. Germline V gene lookup returns CDR1 SGHRS and CDR2 YFSETQ.

This clone was seen a single time. The chain recombines TRBV5-6 with TRBJ2-2; TRBD2 aligns across 12 bases. Germline-derived CDR1 and CDR2 are SGHDT and YYEEEE. This CDR3 is 15 amino acids long. Unmatched junction bases numbered 3, after V lost 2 bases and J lost 7 bases. CDR3 sequence reads: CASSLLAGGGGELFF. The CDR3 DNA reads TGTGCCAGCAGCTTACTAGCGGGAGGTGGCGGGGAGCTGTTTTTT.

In this sample, this clone turned up a few times. The V call is TRBV11-3, the J call TRBJ2-1; the match to TRBD2 covers 10 bases. V lost 1 base, J lost 0 bases, and 3 bases stayed unmatched. Germline V lookup: CDR1 SGHNT, CDR2 YENEEA. The CDR3 contains 17 residues. The CDR3 bases are TGTGCCAGCAGCTTAGGGACTAGCGGCAGCTCCTACAATGAGCAGTTCTTC. It translates to CASSLGTSGSSYNEQFF.

The chain links TRBV27 to TRBJ2-3, with a tentative D call TRBD2 (6 bases). V was shortened by 3 bases and J by 3 bases, with 10 bases between the two germline ends. This CDR3 is built from 14 residues. In germline, CDR1 is MNHEY, CDR2 SMNVEV (reference sequence). The DNA of the CDR3 is TGTGCCAGCAGTTTGTCGGGGGAAACAGATACGCAGTATTTT. Protein product: CASSLSGETDTQYF.

The chain joins TRBV18 to TRBJ1-5, with D possibly being TRBD1 (6 bases). Germline loops: CDR1 KGHSH, CDR2 LQKENI. CDR3 length equals 16 residues. Trimming cost V 6 bases and J 4 bases, with 19 bases left between them. The CDR3 is CASSPQGQLSNQPQHF. In DNA form, the CDR3 reads TGTGCCAGCTCGCCCCAAGGACAGTTGAGTAATCAGCCCCAGCATTTT.

The chain combines TRBV6-5 with TRBJ1-1; D is undetermined. This CDR3 is 13 amino acids long. Looked up from germline, CDR1 is MNHEY and CDR2 is SVGAGI. Trimming removed 5 bases from V and 4 bases from J, with 11 bases in between. Written as DNA, the CDR3 is TGTGCCAGCAGTACCCAAATGAGCACTGAAGCTTTCTTT. This encodes CASSTQMSTEAFF.

V and J are TRBV19 and TRBJ1-2; no clear D. V shed 1 base and J shed 8 bases, with 8 bases lying between them. Looked up from germline, CDR1 is LNHDA and CDR2 is SQIVND (reference sequence). The CDR3 runs 12 residues. CDR3 residues: CASSIGSRGYTF. In DNA form, the CDR3 reads TGTGCCAGTAGTATAGGTTCTAGGGGCTACACCTTC.

This clone occurred once. The chain uses TRBV6-6 and TRBJ2-3; 9 nucleotides agree with TRBD1. CDR1 and CDR2 (germline): MNHNY, SVGAGI (reference sequence). CDR3 length equals 15 residues. V was pared by 2 bases and J by 5 bases, with 5 bases of the junction left unmatched. DNA of the CDR3: TGTGCCAGCAGTTACCCGGGACAGGGTAAAGATACGCAGTATTTT. Protein product: CASSYPGQGKDTQYF.

This clone showed up just a few times. The V call is TRBV25-1, the J call TRBJ1-2, with 9 bases matching TRBD1. Per germline, CDR1 MGHDK and CDR2 SYGVNS. The V gene end was trimmed by 1 base and the J gene end by 6 bases; junction bases not matched to a gene: 9. The CDR3 spans 16 residues. CDR3 nucleotide sequence: TGTGCCAGCAGTGAATTTACAGGGGGCGCCCCAGATGGCTACACCTTC. As protein: CASSEFTGGAPDGYTF.

The CDR3, as DNA: TGTGCCTGGAGTGCGGAATACAGGGAGAGTCCCCTCCACTTT. Its protein product is CAWSAEYRESPLHF. The chain carries TRBV30 and TRBJ1-6; the D gene is possibly TRBD1 (6 bases). This CDR3 region has 14 residues. CDR1 GTSNPN and CDR2 SVGIG come from the germline V gene (reference sequence). The germline V and J ends were trimmed by 1 base and 13 bases, with 17 bases remaining between them.

The CDR3: CASSQDESSGRSHEQYF. Written as DNA, the CDR3 is TGTGCCAGCAGCCAAGATGAATCTAGCGGGAGGTCCCACGAGCAGTACTTC. This rearrangement joins TRBV3-1 (or the pseudogene TRBV3-2) to TRBJ2-7; 11 nucleotides line up with TRBD2. The CDR3 runs 17 residues. Germline values: CDR1 LGHDT, CDR2 YNNKEL (reference sequence). Losses at the gene ends were 0 bases for V and 5 bases for J; bases not matched to a gene: 9.

This rearrangement joins TRBV13 to TRBJ2-1; D might be TRBD2 (6 bases). CDR3 length: 17 amino acids. Trimming shortened V by 2 bases and J by 6 bases, and 20 bases separated the two germline ends. Germline V lookup: CDR1 PRHDT, CDR2 FYEKMQ (reference sequence). CDR3 sequence: CASSLNPTRGLGNEQFF. The CDR3 DNA sequence: TGTGCCAGCAGCTTAAACCCGACTAGAGGCCTAGGCAATGAGCAGTTCTTC.

The chain combines TRBV7-6 with TRBJ2-1, with D perhaps TRBD2 (6 bases). V lost 1 base, J lost 3 bases, and 10 bases lay in between. The CDR3 has 15 residues. Germline lookup yields CDR1 SGHVS and CDR2 FNYEAQ. The chain's CDR3 is CASSLGPSDYNEQFF. The DNA of the CDR3 is TGTGCCAGCAGCTTAGGTCCTAGCGACTACAATGAGCAGTTCTTC.

The chain combines TRBV24-1 with TRBJ2-3, with unresolved D. The V gene lost 2 bases and the J gene lost 6 bases, with 8 bases spanning the gap. This CDR3 is 13 amino acids long. Germline loops: CDR1 KGHDR, CDR2 SFDVKD. As DNA, the CDR3 is TGTGCCACCAGTGATTCCCAAGCGGATACGCAGTATTTT. Translated: CATSDSQADTQYF.

The chain is built from TRBV6-5 and TRBJ2-7, with 11 bases fitting TRBD2. V was clipped by 1 base and J by 1 base; unmatched bases: 3. The V gene's germline CDR1 is MNHEY and CDR2 SVGAGI. This CDR3 has 16 residues. In DNA form, the CDR3 reads TGTGCCAGCAGTTACTTCGTAGCGGGAGGGTCCTACGAGCAGTACTTC. This sequence encodes CASSYFVAGGSYEQYF.

The chain links TRBV7-2 to TRBJ2-1, with 9 bases that match TRBD1. CDR1 and CDR2 from the germline V gene are SGHTA and FQGNSA. The V gene end was trimmed by 5 bases and the J gene end by 7 bases; junction bases not matched to a gene: 12. This CDR3 is 16 amino acids long. The CDR3 region has the DNA TGTGCCAGCAGCCCCTTAGGGACAGGGACTTGGAATGAGCAGTTCTTC. This gives the protein CASSPLGTGTWNEQFF.

This rearrangement joins TRBV3-1 (or the pseudogene TRBV3-2) to TRBJ2-7; TRBD2 aligns across 10 bases. Germline V gene sequence: CDR1 LGHDT, CDR2 YNNKEL (reference sequence). Trimming took 4 bases from V and 2 from J; bases not matched to a gene: 5. This CDR3 spans 15 amino acids. DNA for the CDR3: TGTGCCAGCAGCCCACTAGCGGGGACAGCCTACGAGCAGTACTTC. Protein product: CASSPLAGTAYEQYF.

The table lists this clone with a count of one. CDR3 in DNA: TGTGCCTGGAGTAAGGGGGACAGGACGCAAGAGACCCAGTACTTC. This sequence encodes CAWSKGDRTQETQYF. The chain recombines TRBV30 with TRBJ2-5; 8 bases map to TRBD1. Germline-derived CDR1 and CDR2 are GTSNPN and SVGIG (reference sequence). With V trimmed by 2 bases and J by 2 bases, 7 bases remained unmatched. CDR3 size: 15 residues.

The V gene is TRBV25-1, the J gene TRBJ2-7, with D tentatively TRBD1 (7 bases). Trimming removed 7 bases at V and 2 bases at J, with 15 bases between. The CDR3 length is 14 residues. CDR1 and CDR2 from the germline V gene are MGHDK and SYGVNS. The DNA for the CDR3 is TGTGCCAGCACCGAGGCGGGACAGCCCTACGAGCAGTACTTC. As protein: CASTEAGQPYEQYF.

V usage is TRBV19 and J usage is TRBJ2-3, with D perhaps matching TRBD2 (5 bases). Trimming pared 9 bases from V and 2 bases from J, leaving 15 bases between. This CDR3 contains 14 residues. Per the germline V gene, CDR1 is LNHDA and CDR2 is SQIVND (reference sequence). Written as DNA, the CDR3 is TGTGCCAGCTCAAGAGGACTGTTCACAGATACGCAGTATTTT. It encodes CASSRGLFTDTQYF.